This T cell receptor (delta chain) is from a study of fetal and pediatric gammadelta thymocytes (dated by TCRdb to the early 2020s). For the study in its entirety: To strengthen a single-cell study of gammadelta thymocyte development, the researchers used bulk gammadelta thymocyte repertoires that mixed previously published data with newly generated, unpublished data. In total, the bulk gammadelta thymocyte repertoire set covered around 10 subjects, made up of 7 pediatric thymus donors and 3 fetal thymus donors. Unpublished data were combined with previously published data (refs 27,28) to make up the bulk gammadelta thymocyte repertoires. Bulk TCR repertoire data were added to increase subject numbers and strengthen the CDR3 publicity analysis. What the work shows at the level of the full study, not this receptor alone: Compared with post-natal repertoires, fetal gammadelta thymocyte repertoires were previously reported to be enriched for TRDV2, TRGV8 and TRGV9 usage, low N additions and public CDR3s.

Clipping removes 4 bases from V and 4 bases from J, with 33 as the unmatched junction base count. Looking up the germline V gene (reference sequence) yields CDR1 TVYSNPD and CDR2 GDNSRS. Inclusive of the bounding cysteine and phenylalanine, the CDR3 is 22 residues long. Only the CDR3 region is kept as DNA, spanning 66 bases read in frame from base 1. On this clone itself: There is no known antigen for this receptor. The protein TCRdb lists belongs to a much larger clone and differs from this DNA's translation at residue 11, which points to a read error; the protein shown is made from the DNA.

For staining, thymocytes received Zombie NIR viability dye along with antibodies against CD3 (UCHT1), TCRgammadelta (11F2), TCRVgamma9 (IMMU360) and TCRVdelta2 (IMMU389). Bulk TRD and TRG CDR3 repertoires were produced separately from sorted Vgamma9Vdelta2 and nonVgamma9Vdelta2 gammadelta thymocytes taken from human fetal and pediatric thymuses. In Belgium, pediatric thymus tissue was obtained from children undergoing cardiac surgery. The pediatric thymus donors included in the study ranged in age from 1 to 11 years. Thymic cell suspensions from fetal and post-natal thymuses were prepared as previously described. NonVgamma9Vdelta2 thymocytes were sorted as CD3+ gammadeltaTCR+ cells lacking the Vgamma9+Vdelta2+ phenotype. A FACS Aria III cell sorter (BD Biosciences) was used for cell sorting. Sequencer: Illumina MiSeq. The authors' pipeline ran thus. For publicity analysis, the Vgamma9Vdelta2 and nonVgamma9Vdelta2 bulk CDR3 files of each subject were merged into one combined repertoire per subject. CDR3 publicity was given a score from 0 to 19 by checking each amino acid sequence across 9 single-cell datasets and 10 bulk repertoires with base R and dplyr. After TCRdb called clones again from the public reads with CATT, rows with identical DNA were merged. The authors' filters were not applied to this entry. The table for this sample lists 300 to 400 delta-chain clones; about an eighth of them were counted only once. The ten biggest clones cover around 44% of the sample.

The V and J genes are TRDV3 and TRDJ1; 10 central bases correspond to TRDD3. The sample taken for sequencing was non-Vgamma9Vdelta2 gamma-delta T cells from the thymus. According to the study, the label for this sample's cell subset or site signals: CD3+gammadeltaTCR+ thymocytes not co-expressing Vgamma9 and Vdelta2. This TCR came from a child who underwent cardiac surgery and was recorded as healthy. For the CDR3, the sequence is CASTYLPEPVSRGIRCGDKLIF. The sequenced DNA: TGTGCCTCCACATACCTCCCCGAGCCCGTTTCCCGGGGGATACGCTGCGGCGATAAACTCATCTTT.